What follows are 13 T cell receptor beta chains derived from one specimen sequenced in a study of blood T cell repertoires in COVID-19. Assay: immunoSEQ multiplex PCR; the TCRdb copy retains only in-frame clones and omits some. The sample holds some 360,000 clones, approximately 91% seen once. Sequencing was done on a sample of PBMCs or T cells enriched from blood (not recorded which). The receptor set was obtained from a woman between 25 and 40 years old who had been exposed to COVID-19.

The rearrangement links TRBV2 to TRBJ1-2; no firm D call. Trimming cost V 4 bases and J 4 bases, with 16 bases left between them. This CDR3 has 15 residues. CDR1 and CDR2 (germline): SNHLY, FYNNEI. CDR3 in amino acids: CASSAVTARTYGYTF. CDR3 DNA: TGTGCCAGCAGTGCCGTGACTGCCCGCACCTATGGCTACACCTTC.

In this sample, this clone turned up once. The V and J genes are TRBV7-9 and TRBJ1-2; 11 bases match TRBD1. Per the germline V gene, CDR1 is SEHNR and CDR2 is FQNEAQ (reference sequence). V shed 0 bases, J shed 7 bases, and the junction held 1 base outside the gene matches. The length of the CDR3 is 14 residues. CDR3 bases: TGTGCCAGCAGCTTAGCGGACAGGGGGCTTGGCTACACCTTC. Its translation: CASSLADRGLGYTF.

The J gene is TRBJ1-3, the V gene TRBV28; 7 nucleotides line up with TRBD1. The CDR3 consists of 16 residues. In germline, CDR1 is MDHEN, CDR2 SYDVKM. V gave up 5 bases and J gave up 2 bases; unmatched junction bases: 9. CDR3: CASSTQTGAAGNTIYF. In DNA form, the CDR3 reads TGTGCCAGCAGTACCCAAACAGGGGCGGCTGGAAACACCATATATTTT.

The chain joins TRBV7-2 to TRBJ1-5; D remains unclear. V was cut by 7 bases and J by 1 base, with 8 bases left in between. The germline gives CDR1 SGHTA, CDR2 FQGNSA. CDR3 size: 13 residues. CDR3 amino acids: CASNSRSNQPQHF. CDR3 DNA sequence: TGTGCCAGCAACTCCCGGAGCAATCAGCCCCAGCATTTT.

V usage is TRBV7-8 and J usage is TRBJ2-7; 8 bases agree with TRBD1. V dropped 0 bases and J dropped 1; count of bases not matched to a gene: 5. The CDR3 runs to 16 residues. The germline V gene encodes CDR1 SGHVS and CDR2 FQNEAQ. In DNA, the CDR3 is TGTGCCAGCAGCTTAGCGGACAGGGTAATTTCCTACGAGCAGTACTTC. Encoded protein: CASSLADRVISYEQYF.

There are a few counts of this clone. The V call is TRBV29-1, the J call TRBJ2-5; TRBD2 might be the D (6 bases). Germline values: CDR1 SQVTM, CDR2 ANQGSEA. The CDR3 loop spans 15 amino acids. CDR3: CSGGATGSGGETQYF. The CDR3 DNA reads as TGCAGTGGAGGGGCAACCGGGAGTGGGGGAGAGACCCAGTACTTC.

The chain employs TRBV4-2 and TRBJ2-7; 8 bases are shared with TRBD2. V was clipped by 3 bases and J by 1 base; unmatched bases: 8. The CDR3 covers 16 residues. The germline gives CDR1 LGHNA, CDR2 YNFKEQ. CDR3 sequence: CASSQAAGGGSYEQYF. CDR3 bases: TGTGCCAGCAGCCAGGCCGCCGGCGGGGGGTCCTACGAGCAGTACTTC.

In this sample, this clone turned up once. The chain recombines TRBV6-2 or TRBV6-3 with TRBJ2-7, with 7 bases matching TRBD2. CDR1 is MNHEY and CDR2 is SVGEGT in the germline V gene. The CDR3 extends over 17 amino acids. Trimming cost V 2 bases and J 2 bases; bases outside gene matches: 12. The CDR3, as DNA: TGTGCCAGCAGTTACGAGGCAGCGGGGATTACCCCCTACGAGCAGTACTTC. This translates into CASSYEAAGITPYEQYF.

The chain carries TRBV7-2 and TRBJ1-5, with D perhaps TRBD1 (6 bases). Germline V gene data show CDR1 as SGHTA and CDR2 as FQGNSA. There are 15 residues in the CDR3. Trimming pared 5 bases from V and 5 bases from J, leaving 16 bases between. CDR3 sequence reads: CASSKTGLADQPQHF. The CDR3 region has the DNA TGTGCCAGCAGCAAAACAGGGCTAGCCGATCAGCCCCAGCATTTT.

The chain carries TRBV18 and TRBJ2-7; 10 nucleotides match TRBD2. V was clipped by 2 bases and J by 7 bases; unmatched bases: 5. CDR3 length: 14 residues. CDR1 is KGHSH, CDR2 LQKENI, per germline. This CDR3 reads CASSPTASGGEQYF. Here the CDR3 DNA reads TGTGCCAGCTCACCAACGGCTAGCGGGGGTGAGCAGTACTTC.

This rearrangement joins TRBV7-3 to TRBJ1-2, with unresolved D. CDR1 and CDR2 from the germline V gene are SGHTA and FQGTGA. CDR3 length: 12 residues. Trimming stripped 5 bases from V and 4 bases from J, with 8 bases between. The CDR3 DNA follows: TGTGCCAGCAGCCCTCGGTTCTATGGCTACACCTTC. Translating it yields CASSPRFYGYTF.

There are a few counts of this clone. The chain joins TRBV24-1 to TRBJ1-2; 9 bases agree with TRBD1. The CDR3 has 15 residues. In germline, CDR1 is KGHDR, CDR2 SFDVKD. The J segment lost 6 bases and the V segment lost 4 bases, leaving 8 bases of the junction unmatched. CDR3 in amino acids: CATSDPRTGVNGYTF. CDR3 coding DNA: TGTGCCACCAGTGACCCCCGGACAGGGGTCAATGGCTACACCTTC.

This chain links TRBV28 with TRBJ1-2; 11 nucleotides line up with TRBD1. Germline lookup yields CDR1 MDHEN and CDR2 SYDVKM. This CDR3 region has 15 residues. Trimming removed 5 bases from V and 3 bases from J; junction bases left unmatched: 5. The CDR3 nucleotides are TGTGCCAGCAGTCAGGGACAGGGGGTAGACTATGGCTACACCTTC. Amino acids: CASSQGQGVDYGYTF.